Shown below are 10 T cell receptor beta chains from a single sample sequenced in a study of regulatory T cells. Study-wide findings and caveats: In CD3G-deficient patients, conventional CD4+ T cells were enriched for hydrophobic CDR3 residues at positions 6 and 7.

These receptors are not linked to any known antigen. The primer mix had 52 TRBV and 13 TRBJ primers. TCRdb's copy holds only in-frame clones and misses some; the assay was immunoSEQ multiplex PCR. In the table there are about 17,000 clones, around 80% of which are singletons. Sequenced: conventional CD4+ T cells sorted from blood. The source of these receptors is a person in their twenties or thirties with CD3G deficiency.

The chain couples TRBV6-1 to TRBJ1-1; no reliable D call. Germline CDR1 MNHNS, CDR2 SASEGT. This CDR3 has 13 residues. Trimming cost V 6 bases and J 0 bases, with 8 bases left between them. The CDR3 DNA sequence: TGTGCCAGCAGGCCTATGATGAACACTGAAGCTTTCTTT. Translated: CASRPMMNTEAFF.

CDR3 protein: CSAGQHTEAFF. The CDR3 DNA is TGCAGTGCAGGTCAGCACACTGAAGCTTTCTTT. This sequence joins TRBV20-1 and TRBJ1-1; D gene unclear. The germline CDR1 and CDR2 sequences are DFQATT and SNEGSKA (reference sequence). The CDR3 contains 11 residues. V was pared by 6 bases and J by 3 bases, with 8 bases between.

The rearrangement joins TRBV5-1 to TRBJ1-5; a weak D match, TRBD1 (5 bases). Germline-derived CDR1 and CDR2 are SGHRS and YFSETQ. Deletions cut 0 bases from V and 5 bases from J, with 6 bases between. The CDR3 is 13 amino acids. CDR3 bases: TGCGCCAGCAGCTTGGGGGACTATCAGCCCCAGCATTTT. Amino acids: CASSLGDYQPQHF. Supplemented by reference TRBV5-1 and TRBJ1-5, the full variable domain reads KAGVTQTPRYLIKTRGQQVTLSCSPISGHRSVSWYQQTPGQGLQFLFEYFSETQRNKGNFPGRFSGRQFSNSRSEMNVSTLELGDSALYLCASSLGDYQPQHFGDGTRLSIL.

The chain employs TRBV5-1 and TRBJ2-3, with TRBD2 as a possible D gene (6 bases). Germline values: CDR1 SGHRS, CDR2 YFSETQ. The length of the CDR3 is 19 residues. Trimming removed 3 bases at V and 0 bases at J, with 23 bases between. CDR3 nucleotide sequence: TGCGCCAGCAGCTCATTGGCGCGGGGAGTAGCGCCTAGCACAGATACGCAGTATTTT. This gives the protein CASSSLARGVAPSTDTQYF.

This clone was observed once. This chain uses TRBV28 with TRBJ2-7, with D possibly being TRBD2 (6 bases). The V and J ends lost 5 bases and 2 bases respectively, with 19 bases between them. CDR1 and CDR2 from the germline V gene are MDHEN and SYDVKM. This CDR3 comprises 16 residues. CDR3 residues: CASSPAGLGIAYEQYF. In DNA, the CDR3 is TGTGCCAGCAGTCCGGCGGGGTTAGGAATCGCCTACGAGCAGTACTTC.

The V gene is TRBV19, the J gene TRBJ1-1; D is perhaps TRBD1 (5 bases). The germline V and J ends were trimmed by 5 bases and 0 bases, with 19 bases remaining between them. Germline V gives CDR1 LNHDA, CDR2 SQIVND (reference sequence). This CDR3 is 17 amino acids long. The CDR3 loop reads CASSRGRQWGMNTEAFF. CDR3 coding DNA: TGTGCCAGTAGTCGGGGCCGACAGTGGGGTATGAACACTGAAGCTTTCTTT.

CDR3 residues: CASSRSGGVVETQYF. CDR3 nucleotides: TGTGCCAGCAGCCGTTCTGGGGGGGTGGTGGAGACCCAGTACTTC. The chain employs TRBV28 and TRBJ2-5, with TRBD2 matching 7 bases. Looked up from germline, CDR1 is MDHEN and CDR2 is SYDVKM. Germline trimming cut 6 bases from V and 5 bases from J; bases unmatched to any gene: 12. CDR3 length: 15 amino acids.

The chain uses TRBV6-1 and TRBJ2-1, with 10 bases fitting TRBD1. Looked up from germline, CDR1 is MNHNS and CDR2 is SASEGT. This CDR3 is 17 amino acids long. V lost 4 bases to trimming and J lost 0 bases; unmatched junction nucleotides: 6. The CDR3 protein is CASSVGTGVVSYNEQFF. In nucleotides, the CDR3 is TGTGCCAGCAGTGTGGGGACAGGGGTCGTCTCCTACAATGAGCAGTTCTTC.

The chain combines TRBV10-3 with TRBJ1-2; D unclear. Germline V lookup: CDR1 ENHRY, CDR2 SYGVKD. CDR3 length: 14 residues. V gave up 9 bases and J gave up 8 bases, with 22 bases separating them. The CDR3 coding sequence is TGTGCCATTAGGGCCAGTGGCGGCCCCACGGGCTACACCTTC. It is translated as CAIRASGGPTGYTF.

The CDR3 region has the DNA TGTGCCAGCAGTCATCGGACTTCAGACAAGACCCAGTACTTC. This encodes CASSHRTSDKTQYF. The rearrangement links TRBV7-8 to TRBJ2-5; tentatively, D is TRBD2 (5 bases). The V gene's germline CDR1 is SGHVS and CDR2 FQNEAQ. CDR3 size: 14 residues. The ends were cut back, 6 bases at V and 6 bases at J, with 17 bases in the middle.